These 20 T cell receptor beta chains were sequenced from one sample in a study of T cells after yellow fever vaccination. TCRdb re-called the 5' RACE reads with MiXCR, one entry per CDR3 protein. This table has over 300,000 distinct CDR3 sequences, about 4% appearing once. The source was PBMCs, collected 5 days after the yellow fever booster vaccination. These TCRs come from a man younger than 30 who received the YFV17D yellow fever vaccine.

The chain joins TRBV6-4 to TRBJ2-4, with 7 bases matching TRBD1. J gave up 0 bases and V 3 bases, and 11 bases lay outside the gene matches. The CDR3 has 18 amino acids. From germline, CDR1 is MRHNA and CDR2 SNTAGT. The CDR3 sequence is CASSDPRQGHLAKNIQYF. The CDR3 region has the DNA TGTGCCAGCAGTGATCCGCGACAGGGCCATCTAGCCAAAAACATTCAGTACTTC.

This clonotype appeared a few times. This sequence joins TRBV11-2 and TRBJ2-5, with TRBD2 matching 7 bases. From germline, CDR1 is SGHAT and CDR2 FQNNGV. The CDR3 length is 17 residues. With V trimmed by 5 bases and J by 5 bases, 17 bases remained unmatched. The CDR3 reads CASSAHLAGSGLETQYF. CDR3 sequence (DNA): TGTGCCAGCAGCGCGCATTTGGCGGGTAGCGGGTTGGAGACCCAGTACTTC.

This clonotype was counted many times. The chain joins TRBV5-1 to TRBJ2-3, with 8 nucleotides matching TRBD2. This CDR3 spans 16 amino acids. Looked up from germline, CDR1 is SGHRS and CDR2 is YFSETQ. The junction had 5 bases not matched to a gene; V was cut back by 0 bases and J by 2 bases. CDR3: CASSLAAGGPTDTQYF. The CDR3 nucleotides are TGCGCCAGCAGCTTGGCGGCGGGGGGCCCCACAGATACGCAGTATTTT.

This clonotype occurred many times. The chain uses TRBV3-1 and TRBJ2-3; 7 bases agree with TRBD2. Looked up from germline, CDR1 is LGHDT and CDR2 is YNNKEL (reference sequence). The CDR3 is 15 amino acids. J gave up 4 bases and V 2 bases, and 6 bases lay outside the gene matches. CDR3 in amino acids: CASSQSLRGADTQYF. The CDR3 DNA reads TGTGCCAGCAGCCAATCCCTACGGGGGGCAGATACGCAGTATTTT.

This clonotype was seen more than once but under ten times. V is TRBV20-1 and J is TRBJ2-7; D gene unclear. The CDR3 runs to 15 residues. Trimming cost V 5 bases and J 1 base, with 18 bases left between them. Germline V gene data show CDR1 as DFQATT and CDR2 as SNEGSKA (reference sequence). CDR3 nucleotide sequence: TGCAGTGCTCCCAGCCCTGGGTCCCGATCCTACGAGCAGTACTTC. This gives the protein CSAPSPGSRSYEQYF.

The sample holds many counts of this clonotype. CDR3 coding DNA: TGTGCCATCAGTGGCGGACGATTCTCTGGGGCCAACGTCCTGACTTTC. Encoded protein: CAISGGRFSGANVLTF. V is TRBV10-3 and J is TRBJ2-6; D call uncertain. With 4 bases removed from V and 0 bases from J, the gap between germline ends came to 10 bases. CDR1 ENHRY and CDR2 SYGVKD come from the germline V gene. CDR3 size: 16 residues.

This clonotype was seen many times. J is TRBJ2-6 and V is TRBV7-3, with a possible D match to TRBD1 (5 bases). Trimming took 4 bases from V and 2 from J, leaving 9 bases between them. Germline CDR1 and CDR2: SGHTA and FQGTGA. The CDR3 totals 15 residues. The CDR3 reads CASSSGHAGANVLTF. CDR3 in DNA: TGTGCCAGCAGCTCTGGACATGCTGGGGCCAACGTCCTGACTTTC.

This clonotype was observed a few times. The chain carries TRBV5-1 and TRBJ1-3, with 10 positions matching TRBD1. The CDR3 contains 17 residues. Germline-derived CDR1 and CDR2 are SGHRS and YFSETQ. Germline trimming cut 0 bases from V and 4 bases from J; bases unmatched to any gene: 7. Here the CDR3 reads CASSLVGQGVSGNTIYF. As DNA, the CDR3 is TGCGCCAGCAGCTTGGTTGGACAGGGGGTCTCGGGAAACACCATATATTTT.

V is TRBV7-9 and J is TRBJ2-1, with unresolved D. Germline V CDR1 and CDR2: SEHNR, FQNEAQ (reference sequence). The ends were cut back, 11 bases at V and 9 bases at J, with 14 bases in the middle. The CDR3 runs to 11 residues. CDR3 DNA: TGTGCCCAGCACCCCCAATCTGAGCAGTTCTTC. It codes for CAQHPQSEQFF.

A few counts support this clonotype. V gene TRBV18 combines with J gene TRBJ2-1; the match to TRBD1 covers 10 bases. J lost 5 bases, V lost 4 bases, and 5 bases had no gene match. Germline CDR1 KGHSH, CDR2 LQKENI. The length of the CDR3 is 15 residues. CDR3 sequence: CASSLPDRGDNEQFF. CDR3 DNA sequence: TGTGCCAGCTCACTACCGGACAGGGGGGACAATGAGCAGTTCTTC.

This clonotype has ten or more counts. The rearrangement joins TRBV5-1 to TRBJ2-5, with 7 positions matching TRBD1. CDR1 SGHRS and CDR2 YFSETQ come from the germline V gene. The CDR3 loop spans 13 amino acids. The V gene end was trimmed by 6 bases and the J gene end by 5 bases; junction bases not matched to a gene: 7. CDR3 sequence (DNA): TGCGCCAGCAACAGGGGAGAAGGGGAGACCCAGTACTTC. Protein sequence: CASNRGEGETQYF.

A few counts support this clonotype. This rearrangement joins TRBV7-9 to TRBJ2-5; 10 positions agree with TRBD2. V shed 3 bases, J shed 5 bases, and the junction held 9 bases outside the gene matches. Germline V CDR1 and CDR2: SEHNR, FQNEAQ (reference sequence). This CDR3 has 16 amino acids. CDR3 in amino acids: CASSFGSGGPEETQYF. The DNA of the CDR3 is TGTGCCAGCAGCTTTGGTAGCGGGGGGCCGGAGGAGACCCAGTACTTC.

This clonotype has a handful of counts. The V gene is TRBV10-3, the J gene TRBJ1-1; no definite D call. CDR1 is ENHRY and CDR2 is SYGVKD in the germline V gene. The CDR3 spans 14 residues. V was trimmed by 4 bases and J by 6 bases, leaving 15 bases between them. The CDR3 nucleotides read TGTGCCATCAGTGTCTCCAGAATGGACTCTGAAGCTTTCTTT. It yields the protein CAISVSRMDSEAFF.

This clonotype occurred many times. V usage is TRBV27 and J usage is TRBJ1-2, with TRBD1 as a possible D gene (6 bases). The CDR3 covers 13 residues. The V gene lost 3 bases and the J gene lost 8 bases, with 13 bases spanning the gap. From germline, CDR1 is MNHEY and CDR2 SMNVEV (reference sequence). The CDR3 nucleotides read TGTGCCAGCAGTTTCTGGGGGGCGGTAGGCTACACCTTC. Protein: CASSFWGAVGYTF.

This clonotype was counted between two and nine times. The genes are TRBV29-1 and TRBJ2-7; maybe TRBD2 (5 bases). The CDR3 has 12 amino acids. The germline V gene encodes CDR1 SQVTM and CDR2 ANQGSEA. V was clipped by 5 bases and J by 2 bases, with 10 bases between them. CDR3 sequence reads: CSVSSRAYEQYF. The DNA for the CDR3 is TGCAGCGTTTCCTCGAGGGCCTACGAGCAGTACTTC.

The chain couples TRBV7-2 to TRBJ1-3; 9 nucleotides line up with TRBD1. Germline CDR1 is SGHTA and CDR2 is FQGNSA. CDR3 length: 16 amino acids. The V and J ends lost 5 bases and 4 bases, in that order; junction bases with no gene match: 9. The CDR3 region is CASSKWTGASGNTIYF. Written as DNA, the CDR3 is TGTGCCAGCAGCAAGTGGACAGGGGCGTCAGGAAACACCATATATTTT.

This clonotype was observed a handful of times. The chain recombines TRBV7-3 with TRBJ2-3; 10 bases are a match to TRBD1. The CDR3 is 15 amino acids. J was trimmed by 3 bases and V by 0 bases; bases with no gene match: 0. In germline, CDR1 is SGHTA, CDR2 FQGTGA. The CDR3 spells CASSLTGQGTDTQYF. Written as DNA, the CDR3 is TGTGCCAGCAGCTTAACGGGACAGGGGACAGATACGCAGTATTTT.

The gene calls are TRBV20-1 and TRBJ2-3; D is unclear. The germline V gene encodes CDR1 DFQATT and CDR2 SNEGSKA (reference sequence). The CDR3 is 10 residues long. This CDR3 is CSLPRDTQYF. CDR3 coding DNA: TGCAGCCTCCCGCGGGATACGCAGTATTTT.

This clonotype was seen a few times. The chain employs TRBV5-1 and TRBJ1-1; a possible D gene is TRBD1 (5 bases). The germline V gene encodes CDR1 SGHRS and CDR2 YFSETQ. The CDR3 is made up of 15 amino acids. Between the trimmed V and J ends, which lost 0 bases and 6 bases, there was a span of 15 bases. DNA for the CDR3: TGCGCCAGCAGCTTGGTCCAGGGAAAGGAGGCTGAAGCTTTCTTT. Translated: CASSLVQGKEAEAFF.

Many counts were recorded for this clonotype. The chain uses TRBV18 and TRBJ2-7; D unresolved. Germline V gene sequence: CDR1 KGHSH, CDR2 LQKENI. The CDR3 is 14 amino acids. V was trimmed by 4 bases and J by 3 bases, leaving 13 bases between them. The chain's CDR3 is CASSLSGPRYEQYV. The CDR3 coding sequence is TGTGCCAGCTCACTGTCCGGGCCCCGCTACGAGCAGTACGTC.